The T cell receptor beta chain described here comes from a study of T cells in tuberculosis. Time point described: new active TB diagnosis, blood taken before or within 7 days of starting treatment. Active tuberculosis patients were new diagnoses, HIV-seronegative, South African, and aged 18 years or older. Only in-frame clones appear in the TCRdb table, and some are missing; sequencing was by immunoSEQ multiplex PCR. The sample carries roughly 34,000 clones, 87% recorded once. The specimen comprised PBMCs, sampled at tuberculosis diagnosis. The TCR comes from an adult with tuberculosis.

CDR3 loop: CASSTSGTFPMRGYTF. The DNA for the CDR3 is TGTGCCAGCAGCACATCCGGGACATTCCCCATGCGTGGCTACACCTTC. This rearrangement joins TRBV7-9 to TRBJ1-2; D is possibly TRBD1 (6 bases). This CDR3 spans 16 amino acids. Germline CDR1 is SEHNR and CDR2 is FQNEAQ (reference sequence). Between the trimmed V and J ends, which lost 5 bases and 7 bases, there was a span of 23 bases. Complete variable domain (other parts from reference TRBV7-9 and TRBJ1-2): DTGVSQNPRHKITKRGQNVTFRCDPISEHNRLYWYRQTLGQGPEFLTYFQNEAQLEKSRLLSDRFSAERPKGSFSTLEIQRTEQGDSAMYLCASSTSGTFPMRGYTFGSGTRLTVV.